This T cell receptor (beta chain) was recovered during a study of T cell clonality in common variable immunodeficiency. General study findings and limits: CVID subjects showed higher TCRbeta clonality than healthy controls. Shared TCRbeta clones were fewer between CVID subjects than controls. Fewer deletions and N-nucleotide insertions were reportedly seen in common variable immunodeficiency TCR beta sequences.

Only in-frame clones appear in the TCRdb table, and some are missing; sequencing was by immunoSEQ multiplex PCR. The sample presents under 20,000 clones, none singletons. No CVID subject was ill or on immunomodulatory drugs when sampled. CDR3 size: 16 residues. V trimming: 7 bases; J trimming: 7 bases; junction bases outside the gene matches: 15. Germline values: CDR1 SNHLY, CDR2 FYNNEI. In this sample, this clone turned up a few times. Its antigen is still unknown. The read halts 3 residues ahead of the CDR3 end, with the missing end drawn from the germline J gene. What was sequenced was peripheral blood mononuclear cells. The chain joins TRBV2 to TRBJ1-4; 7 bases are a match to TRBD1. This receptor was taken from a human donor with common variable immunodeficiency. The covered CDR3 bases are TGTGCCAGCATGCGGAACCGACAGGGTTCCTTTGAAAAA. Amino acid sequence: CASMRNRQGSFEK. The whole CDR3 is CASMRNRQGSFEKLFF.